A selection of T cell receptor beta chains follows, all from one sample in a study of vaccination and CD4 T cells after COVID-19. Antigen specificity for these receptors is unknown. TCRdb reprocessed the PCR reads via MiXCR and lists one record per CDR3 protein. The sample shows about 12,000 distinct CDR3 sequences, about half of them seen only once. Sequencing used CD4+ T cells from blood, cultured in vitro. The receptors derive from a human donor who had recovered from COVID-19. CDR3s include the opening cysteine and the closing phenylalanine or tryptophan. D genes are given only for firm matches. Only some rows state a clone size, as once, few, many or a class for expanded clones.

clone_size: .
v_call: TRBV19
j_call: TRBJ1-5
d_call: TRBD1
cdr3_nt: TGTGCCAGTACTAATAGAACAGGGGGCGTGAGTCAGCCCCAGCATTTT
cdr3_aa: CASTNRTGGVSQPQHF

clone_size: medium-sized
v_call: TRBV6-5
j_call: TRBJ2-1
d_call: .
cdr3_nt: TGTGCCAGCAGTTCATTTAGTAGCCCCTACAATGAGCAGTTCTTC
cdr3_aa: CASSSFSSPYNEQFF

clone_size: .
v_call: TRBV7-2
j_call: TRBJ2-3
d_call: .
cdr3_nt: TGTGCCAGCAGCTTACCTAGCACAGATACGCAGTATTTT
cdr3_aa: CASSLPSTDTQYF

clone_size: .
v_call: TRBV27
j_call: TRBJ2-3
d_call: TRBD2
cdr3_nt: TGTGCCAGCAGTTTATCCGGGACTAGCGGGAGTGGGACAGATACGCAGTATTTT
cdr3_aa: CASSLSGTSGSGTDTQYF

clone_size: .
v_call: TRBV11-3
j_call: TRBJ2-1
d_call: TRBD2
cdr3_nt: TGTGCCAGCAGCTTAGGAGCAGCGGGGGCCTACAATGAGCAGTTCTTC
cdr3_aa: CASSLGAAGAYNEQFF

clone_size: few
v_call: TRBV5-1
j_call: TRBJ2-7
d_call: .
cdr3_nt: TGCGCCAGCAGCTTGGGACAGGTTAGCTCCTACGAGCAGTACTTC
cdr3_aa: CASSLGQVSSYEQYF

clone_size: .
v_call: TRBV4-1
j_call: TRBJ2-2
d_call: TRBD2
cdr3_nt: TGCGCCAGCAGCCGATTTGGACTAGCGGGAGAGAGAACCGGGGAGCTGTTTTTT
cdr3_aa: CASSRFGLAGERTGELFF

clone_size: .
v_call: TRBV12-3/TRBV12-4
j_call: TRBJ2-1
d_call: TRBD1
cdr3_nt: TGTGCCAGCAGTTTAGTGGGGACAGGAGGGGCCAATGAGCAGTTCTTC
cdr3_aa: CASSLVGTGGANEQFF

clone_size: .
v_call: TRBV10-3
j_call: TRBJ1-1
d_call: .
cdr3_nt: TGTGCCATCAGTGACCCCGGGACACCCAACACTGAAGCTTTCTTT
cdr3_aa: CAISDPGTPNTEAFF

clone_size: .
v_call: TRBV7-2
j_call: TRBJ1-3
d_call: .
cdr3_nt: TGTGCCAGCAGCTTAGGTACAAGAAACACCATATATTTT
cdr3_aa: CASSLGTRNTIYF

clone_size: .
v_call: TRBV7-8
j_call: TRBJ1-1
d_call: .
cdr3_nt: TGTGCCAGCAGCATTACTCTCCCCGTGAACACTGAAGCTTTCTTT
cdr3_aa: CASSITLPVNTEAFF

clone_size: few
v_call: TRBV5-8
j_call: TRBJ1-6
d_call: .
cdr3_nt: TGTGCCAGCAGCAGAATCATATCTGGGGGAAGATCACCCCTCCACTTT
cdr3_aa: CASSRIISGGRSPLHF

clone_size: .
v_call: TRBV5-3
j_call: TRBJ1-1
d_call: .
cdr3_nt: TGTGCCAGAAGCCCGGTCAAGAACACTGAAGCTTTCTTT
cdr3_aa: CARSPVKNTEAFF

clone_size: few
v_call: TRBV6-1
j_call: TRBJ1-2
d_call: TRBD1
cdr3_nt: TGTGCCAGCAGAGTGGGGGACAGCACCTATGGCTACACCTTC
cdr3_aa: CASRVGDSTYGYTF

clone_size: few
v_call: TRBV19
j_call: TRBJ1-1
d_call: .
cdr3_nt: TGTGCCAGTACCGTCGTCTTGGAAGGGATGAACACTGAAGCTTTCTTT
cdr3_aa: CASTVVLEGMNTEAFF

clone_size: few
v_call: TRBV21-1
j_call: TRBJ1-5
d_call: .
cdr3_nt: TGTGCCAGCAGCAGCCCGGTGGGGCCCCAGCATTTT
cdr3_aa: CASSSPVGPQHF

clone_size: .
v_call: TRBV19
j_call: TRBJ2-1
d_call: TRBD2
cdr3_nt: TGTGCCAGTAGTATGACGACTAGCGGAGGCTACAATGAGCAGTTCTTC
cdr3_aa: CASSMTTSGGYNEQFF

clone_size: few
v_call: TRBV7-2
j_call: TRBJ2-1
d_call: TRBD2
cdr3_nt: TGTGCCAGCAGACTCCAGCGGGGGGGCGGAAATGAGCAGTTCTTC
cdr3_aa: CASRLQRGGGNEQFF

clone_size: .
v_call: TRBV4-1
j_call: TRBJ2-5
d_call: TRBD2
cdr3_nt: TGCGCCAGCAGCCAAAATCGGGAGGGCTCTGGGACCCAGTACTTC
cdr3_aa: CASSQNREGSGTQYF

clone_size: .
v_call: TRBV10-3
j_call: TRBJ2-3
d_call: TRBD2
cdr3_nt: TGTGCCATCAGCCAGGGACTAGCCGGGCTAGATACGCAGTATTTT
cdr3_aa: CAISQGLAGLDTQYF

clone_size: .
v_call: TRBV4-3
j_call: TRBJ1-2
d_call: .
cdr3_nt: TGCGCCAGCAGCCAAGAGCCTGGGGGGGGCTGGGGCTACACCTTC
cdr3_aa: CASSQEPGGGWGYTF

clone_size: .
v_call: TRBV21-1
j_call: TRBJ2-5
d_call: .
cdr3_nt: TGTGCCAGCAGCAAAAGGAACAGGGGAGGCCAAGAGACCCAGTACTTC
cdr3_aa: CASSKRNRGGQETQYF

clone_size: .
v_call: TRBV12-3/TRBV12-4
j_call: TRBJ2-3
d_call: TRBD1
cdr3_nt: TGTGCCAGCAGTTTAGAGGGGGCGAAGGGAGATACGCAGTATTTT
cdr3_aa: CASSLEGAKGDTQYF

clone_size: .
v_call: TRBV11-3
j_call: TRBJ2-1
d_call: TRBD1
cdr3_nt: TGTGCCAGCAGTCCCTCCCCGGGACAGGGAGTCAATGAGCAGTTCTTC
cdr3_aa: CASSPSPGQGVNEQFF

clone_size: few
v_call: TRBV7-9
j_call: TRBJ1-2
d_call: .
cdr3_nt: TGTGCCAGCAGCTTGACCGCAGGGGCCGACTATGGCTACACCTTC
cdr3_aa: CASSLTAGADYGYTF

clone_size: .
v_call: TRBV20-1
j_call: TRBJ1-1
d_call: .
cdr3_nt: TGCAGTGCTAGAGATTTCCGGACAGCGCCTATGAACACTGAAGCTTTCTTT
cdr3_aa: CSARDFRTAPMNTEAFF

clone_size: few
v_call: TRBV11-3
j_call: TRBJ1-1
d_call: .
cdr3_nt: TGTGCCAGCACCGAGGGTTATTCGGGTCAGTACACTGAAGCTTTCTTT
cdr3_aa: CASTEGYSGQYTEAFF

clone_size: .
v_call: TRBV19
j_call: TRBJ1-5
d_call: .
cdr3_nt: TGTGCCAGTGGTACCGGTGAGACGGGTCAGCCCCAGCATTTT
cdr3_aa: CASGTGETGQPQHF

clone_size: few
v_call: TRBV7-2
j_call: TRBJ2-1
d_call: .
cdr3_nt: TGTGCCAGCTACGGCCCCGGCAGAGCGACCTACAATGAGCAGTTCTTC
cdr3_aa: CASYGPGRATYNEQFF

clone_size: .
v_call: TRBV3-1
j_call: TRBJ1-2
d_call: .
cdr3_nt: TGTGCCAGCAGCCAAGATTGGTGGCCGGACTTTTTCTACTATGGCTACACCTTC
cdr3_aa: CASSQDWWPDFFYYGYTF

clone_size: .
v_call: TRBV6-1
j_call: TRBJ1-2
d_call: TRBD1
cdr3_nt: TGTGCCAGCAGTGAAGGAGGGACAGGGTCCCGTTATGGCTACACCTTC
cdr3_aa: CASSEGGTGSRYGYTF

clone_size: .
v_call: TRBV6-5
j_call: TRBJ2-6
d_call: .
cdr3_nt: TGTGCCAGCAGTTACCCAGCCTCTGGGGCCAACGTCCTGACTTTC
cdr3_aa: CASSYPASGANVLTF

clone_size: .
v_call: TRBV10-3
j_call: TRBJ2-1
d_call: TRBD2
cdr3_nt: TGTGCCATCAGTGAGTCGAGACTAGCGGGAGATAGGGATGAGCAGTTCTTC
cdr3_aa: CAISESRLAGDRDEQFF

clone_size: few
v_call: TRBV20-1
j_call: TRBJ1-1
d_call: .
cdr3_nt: TGCAGGGTCCCGGCGAACACTGAAGCTTTCTTT
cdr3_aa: CRVPANTEAFF

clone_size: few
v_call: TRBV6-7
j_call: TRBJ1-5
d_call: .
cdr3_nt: TGTGCCAGCGTCCTGGACAGACCTTATAGCAATCAGCCCCAGCATTTT
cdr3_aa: CASVLDRPYSNQPQHF

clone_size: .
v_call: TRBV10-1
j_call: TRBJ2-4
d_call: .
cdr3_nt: TGCGCCAGCAGTGAGAATCTAGCCAAAAACATTCAGTACTTC
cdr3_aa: CASSENLAKNIQYF

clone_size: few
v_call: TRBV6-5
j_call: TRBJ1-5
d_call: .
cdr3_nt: TGTGCCAGCAGTTACTCGTCTGGCCAGGGAAGCAATCAGCCCCAGCATTTT
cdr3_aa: CASSYSSGQGSNQPQHF

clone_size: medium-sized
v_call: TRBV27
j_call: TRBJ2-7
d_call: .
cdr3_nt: TGTGCCAGCAGTCCACCAACTGGTAGCCACGAGCAGTACTTC
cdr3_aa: CASSPPTGSHEQYF

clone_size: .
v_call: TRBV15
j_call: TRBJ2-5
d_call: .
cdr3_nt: TGTGCCACCAGCAGAGATATTACCAGGGAAGAGACCCAGTACTTC
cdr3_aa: CATSRDITREETQYF

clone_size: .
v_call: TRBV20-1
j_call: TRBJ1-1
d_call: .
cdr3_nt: TGCAGTGCATTCACAGGGACGGGCAGCACTGAAGCTTTCTTT
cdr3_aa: CSAFTGTGSTEAFF

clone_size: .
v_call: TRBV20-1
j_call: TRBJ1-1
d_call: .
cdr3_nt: TGCAGTGCTAGACAGAACCTGAACACTGAAGCTTTCTTT
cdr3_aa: CSARQNLNTEAFF

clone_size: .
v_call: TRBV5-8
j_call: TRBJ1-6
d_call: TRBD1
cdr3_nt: TGTGCCAGCAGCCTTAAGCCCAGGGGGTCGACCCTCCACTTT
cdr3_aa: CASSLKPRGSTLHF

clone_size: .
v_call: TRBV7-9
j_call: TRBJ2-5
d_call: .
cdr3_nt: TGTGCCAGCAGCTTCGCCTATGGGGAGACCCAGTACTTC
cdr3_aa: CASSFAYGETQYF

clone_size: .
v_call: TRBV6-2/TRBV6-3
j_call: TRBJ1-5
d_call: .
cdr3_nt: TGTGCCAGCAGTTACCTAGGTCAGCCCCAGCATTTT
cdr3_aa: CASSYLGQPQHF

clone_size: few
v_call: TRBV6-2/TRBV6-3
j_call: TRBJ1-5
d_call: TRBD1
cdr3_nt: TGTGCCAGCAGTTACTCGGTGGGACAGGGATTGGAACAGCCCCAGCATTTT
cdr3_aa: CASSYSVGQGLEQPQHF

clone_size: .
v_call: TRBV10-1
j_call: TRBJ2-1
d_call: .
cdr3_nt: TGCGCCAGCAGCCCTGGGGGGACCTACAATGAGCAGTTCTTC
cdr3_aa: CASSPGGTYNEQFF

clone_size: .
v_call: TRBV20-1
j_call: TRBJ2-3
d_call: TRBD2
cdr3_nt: TGCAGTGCTAGCCCCAAAACGGGAGGAAAGGGGACGCAGTATTTT
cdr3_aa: CSASPKTGGKGTQYF

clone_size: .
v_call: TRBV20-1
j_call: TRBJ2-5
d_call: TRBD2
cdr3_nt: TGCAGTGCTAGGCCCCTAGCGGTGGGAGAGACCCAGTACTTC
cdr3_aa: CSARPLAVGETQYF

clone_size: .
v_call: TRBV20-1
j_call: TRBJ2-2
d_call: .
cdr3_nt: TGCAGTGCGGTTGGACTCACCGGGGAGCTGTTTTTT
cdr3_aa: CSAVGLTGELFF

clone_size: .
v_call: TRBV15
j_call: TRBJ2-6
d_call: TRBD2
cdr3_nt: TGTGCCACCAGCAGAGCGGGGGGGCCCATTGGGGCCAACGTCCTGACTTTC
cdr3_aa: CATSRAGGPIGANVLTF

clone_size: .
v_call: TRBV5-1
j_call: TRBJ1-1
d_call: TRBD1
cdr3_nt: TGCGCCAGCAGCTGGGACAGATACGAAGCTTTCTTT
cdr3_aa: CASSWDRYEAFF

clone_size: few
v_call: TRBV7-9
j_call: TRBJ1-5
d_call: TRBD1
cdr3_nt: TGTGCCAGCTCGCTGGGTCAGGACAGGAGCCATCAGCCCCAGCATTTT
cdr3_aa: CASSLGQDRSHQPQHF

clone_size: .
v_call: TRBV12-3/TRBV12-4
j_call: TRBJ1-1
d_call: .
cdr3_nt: TGTGCCAGCAGCCGGGGGCAGGCGGCGAACACTGAAGCTTTCTTT
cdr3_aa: CASSRGQAANTEAFF